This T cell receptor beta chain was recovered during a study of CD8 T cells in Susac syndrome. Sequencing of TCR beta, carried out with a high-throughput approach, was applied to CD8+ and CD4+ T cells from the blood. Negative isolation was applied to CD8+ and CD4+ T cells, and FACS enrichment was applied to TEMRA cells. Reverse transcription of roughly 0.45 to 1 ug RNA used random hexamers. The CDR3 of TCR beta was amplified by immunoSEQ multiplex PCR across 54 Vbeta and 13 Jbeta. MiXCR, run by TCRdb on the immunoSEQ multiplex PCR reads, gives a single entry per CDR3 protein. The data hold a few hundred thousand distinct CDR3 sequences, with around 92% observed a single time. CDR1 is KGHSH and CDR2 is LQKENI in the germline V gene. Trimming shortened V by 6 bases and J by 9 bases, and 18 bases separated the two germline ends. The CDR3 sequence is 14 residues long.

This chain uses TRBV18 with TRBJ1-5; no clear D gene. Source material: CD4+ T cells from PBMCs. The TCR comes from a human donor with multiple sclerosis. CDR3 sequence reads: CASSLETRGGPQHF. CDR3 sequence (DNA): TGTGCCAGCTCCCTTGAAACGCGGGGAGGGCCCCAGCATTTT. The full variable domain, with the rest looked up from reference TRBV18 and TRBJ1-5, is NAGVMQNPRHLVRRRGQEARLRCSPMKGHSHVYWYRQLPEEGLKFMVYLQKENIIDESGMPKERFSAEFPKEGPSILRIQQVVRGDSAAYFCASSLETRGGPQHFGDGTRLSIL.